This TCR beta chain was recorded in a study of response to subunit inactivated influenza vaccine. The trim removed 3 bases at V and 6 bases at J, leaving 7 bases unmatched. CDR3 length: 15 amino acids. The V gene's germline CDR1 is SEHNR and CDR2 FQNEAQ (reference sequence). MiXCR, run by TCRdb on the RT-PCR reads, gives a single entry per CDR3 protein. The table lists about 480,000 distinct CDR3 sequences, 25% of them singletons. Source: CD4+ T cells sorted from PBMCs, taken about 5 days after vaccination. The rearrangement links TRBV7-9 to TRBJ2-1, with TRBD2 identical over 8 bases. The clonotype originates from a man aged 45-65 years who received an inactivated influenza vaccine. CDR3 in DNA: TGTGCCAGCAGCTTTGCTAGCGGGCGACCCAATGAGCAGTTCTTC. Translated: CASSFASGRPNEQFF.